Below, 19 T cell receptor beta chains from the same sample are listed, as sequenced in a study of cytomegalovirus exposure and HLA in healthy donors. PCR was performed using 60 Vbeta and 13 Jbeta primers. Profiling relied on immunoSEQ multiplex PCR, and the TCRdb table lists in-frame clones only, not all of them. Of under 250,000 clones listed, 85% were seen once; the top ten hold over 1%. Sequenced input: PBMCs. The receptor source for this set is a human donor in good health.

The rearrangement uses TRBV28 and TRBJ2-7, with D perhaps matching TRBD2 (6 bases). Deletions cut 5 bases from V and 2 bases from J, with 10 bases between. The CDR3 has 13 residues. Germline V gene data show CDR1 as MDHEN and CDR2 as SYDVKM. CDR3 in amino acids: CASSPGTPYEQYF. The CDR3 nucleotides are TGTGCCAGCAGTCCCGGGACTCCCTACGAGCAGTACTTC. The complete variable domain, with remaining parts taken from reference TRBV28 and TRBJ2-7, reads DVKVTQSSRYLVKRTGEKVFLECVQDMDHENMFWYRQDPGLGLRLIYFSYDVKMKEKGDIPEGYSVSREKKERFSLILESASTNQTSMYLCASSPGTPYEQYFGPGTRLTVT.

The J gene is TRBJ2-1, the V gene TRBV27; 9 nucleotides match TRBD2. CDR3 length: 20 amino acids. The junction had 19 bases not matched to a gene; V was cut back by 3 bases and J by 4 bases. CDR1 and CDR2 (germline): MNHEY, SMNVEV (reference sequence). The CDR3 loop reads CASSFFKGSGRRLGYNEQFF. CDR3 in DNA: TGTGCCAGCAGTTTTTTTAAGGGAAGCGGGAGGCGATTAGGGTACAATGAGCAGTTCTTC.

The DNA of the CDR3 is TGCGCCAGCAGCCCCTCAGCAGGGGGGCCAGAAAAACTGTTTTTT. The encoded protein is CASSPSAGGPEKLFF. V and J are TRBV5-1 and TRBJ1-4; 7 nucleotides line up with TRBD1. There are 15 residues in the CDR3. Germline V gene data show CDR1 as SGHRS and CDR2 as YFSETQ. V gave up 4 bases and J gave up 8 bases; unmatched junction bases: 11.

The CDR3 nucleotides are TGTGCCAGCAGCTACTGGACTAGCACAGATACGCAGTATTTT. Translating gives CASSYWTSTDTQYF. This chain links TRBV7-9 with TRBJ2-3; a possible D gene is TRBD2 (5 bases). CDR1 and CDR2 from the germline V gene are SEHNR and FQNEAQ (reference sequence). V was trimmed by 4 bases and J by 0 bases, leaving 8 bases between them. The CDR3 is 14 residues long.

This chain joins TRBV6-4 and TRBJ2-1, with D hard to call. Germline CDR1 MRHNA, CDR2 SNTAGT. V was trimmed by 3 bases and J by 0 bases, leaving 9 bases between them. The CDR3 contains 15 residues. The CDR3 loop reads CASSEGFASYNEQFF. CDR3 nucleotide sequence: TGTGCCAGCAGTGAGGGCTTCGCCTCCTACAATGAGCAGTTCTTC.

This clone was found once. The chain combines TRBV2 with TRBJ2-4; maybe TRBD1 (5 bases). Trimming cost V 8 bases and J 6 bases, with 20 bases left between them. This CDR3 contains 15 residues. CDR1 is SNHLY, CDR2 FYNNEI, per germline. This CDR3 is CASLRPLKRGNIQYF. The CDR3 nucleotides read TGTGCCAGCTTACGGCCGCTCAAAAGGGGAAACATTCAGTACTTC.

V and J are TRBV5-1 and TRBJ2-2, with D tentatively TRBD1 (6 bases). CDR3 length: 14 amino acids. Germline CDR1 SGHRS, CDR2 YFSETQ. Between the trimmed V and J ends, which lost 4 bases and 3 bases, there was a span of 10 bases. CDR3 region: CASSTGHDTGELFF. CDR3 sequence (DNA): TGCGCCAGCAGCACGGGACACGACACCGGGGAGCTGTTTTTT.

This clone turned up a few times. The chain recombines TRBV7-2 with TRBJ1-5; D not certain. Germline CDR1 is SGHTA and CDR2 is FQGNSA. The ends were cut back, 5 bases at V and 3 bases at J, with 14 bases in the middle. This CDR3 region has 15 residues. This CDR3 reads CASSVNDMPNQPQHF. The CDR3 DNA follows: TGTGCCAGCAGCGTTAACGACATGCCCAATCAGCCCCAGCATTTT.

V usage is TRBV29-1 and J usage is TRBJ2-5; 14 bases line up with TRBD2. The CDR3 is made up of 17 amino acids. Losses at the gene ends were 7 bases for V and 7 bases for J; bases not matched to a gene: 17. Germline values: CDR1 SQVTM, CDR2 ANQGSEA. Written as DNA, the CDR3 is TGCAGCGGGCGGACCCCCCTCGGACTAGCGGGGGGATGGACCCAGTACTTC. Translation: CSGRTPLGLAGGWTQYF.

The chain is built from TRBV5-1 and TRBJ2-7, with TRBD1 as a possible D gene (6 bases). The CDR3 is 13 amino acids. Trimming removed 4 bases at V and 4 bases at J, with 12 bases between. Germline lookup yields CDR1 SGHRS and CDR2 YFSETQ. Here the CDR3 reads CASSPGVFYEQYF. In nucleotides, the CDR3 is TGCGCCAGCAGCCCAGGGGTATTTTACGAGCAGTACTTC.

The genes are TRBV15 and TRBJ2-2, with D possibly TRBD2 on 5 matching bases. Per germline, CDR1 LNHNV and CDR2 YYDKDF (reference sequence). The CDR3 spans 18 residues. V shed 1 base and J shed 5 bases, with 20 bases lying between them. The CDR3 loop reads CATSRGRGSPVYTGELFF. The CDR3 region has the DNA TGTGCCACCAGCAGAGGGAGAGGGTCTCCCGTCTATACCGGGGAGCTGTTTTTT.

The chain employs TRBV7-3 and TRBJ2-5; weak D call: TRBD2 (5 bases). Germline CDR1 is SGHTA and CDR2 is FQGTGA. V was clipped by 5 bases and J by 1 base, with 8 bases between them. The CDR3 loop spans 13 amino acids. The CDR3 DNA reads as TGTGCCAGCAGCCGAGGGTTCCAAGAGACCCAGTACTTC. Its translation is CASSRGFQETQYF.

This chain joins TRBV7-8 and TRBJ2-7; D may be TRBD1 (6 bases). Germline CDR1 and CDR2: SGHVS and FQNEAQ. The germline V and J ends were trimmed by 7 bases and 2 bases, with 21 bases remaining between them. The CDR3 sequence is 16 residues long. CDR3 sequence reads: CASTQVVVGAAYEQYF. The CDR3 DNA sequence: TGTGCCAGCACCCAAGTTGTGGTGGGGGCCGCCTACGAGCAGTACTTC.

This clone was seen a single time. The J gene is TRBJ2-1, the V gene TRBV2; 11 nucleotides agree with TRBD2. CDR3 length: 16 amino acids. The trim removed 3 bases at V and 5 bases at J, leaving 6 bases unmatched. Germline assignment: CDR1 SNHLY and CDR2 FYNNEI. The CDR3 DNA follows: TGTGCCAGCAGTGAGACTAGCGGGATCACAGACAATGAGCAGTTCTTC. Protein product: CASSETSGITDNEQFF.

Details on this clone: Its ends do not fully match the called genes, so a read error is possible. J is TRBJ1-5 and V is TRBV7-9; possible D gene TRBD1, 5 bases. CDR1 and CDR2 from the germline V gene are SEHNR and FQNEAQ (reference sequence). The CDR3 covers 15 residues. CDR3 in amino acids: CSSSLSGHDNQPQHF. The CDR3 nucleotides read TGTTCCAGCAGCTTATCCGGACATGACAATCAGCCCCAGCATTTT.

The chain has TRBV28 and TRBJ1-3, with a possible D match to TRBD1 (5 bases). The CDR3 loop spans 15 amino acids. The ends were cut back, 0 bases at V and 0 bases at J, with 6 bases in the middle. CDR1 and CDR2 (germline): MDHEN, SYDVKM. The DNA of the CDR3 is TGTGCCAGCAGTTTATGGGGGGGCTCTGGAAACACCATATATTTT. Its protein product is CASSLWGGSGNTIYF.

This chain uses TRBV5-4 with TRBJ2-7, with 14 bases matching TRBD2. With 5 bases clipped from V and 6 bases from J, the junction kept 10 bases outside the gene matches. Looked up from germline, CDR1 is SGHNT and CDR2 is YYREEE (reference sequence). This CDR3 region has 16 residues. Here the CDR3 DNA reads TGTGCCAGCAGGCCCCCGGGACTAGCGGGGGCTTCCGAGCAGTACTTC. Protein product: CASRPPGLAGASEQYF.

J is TRBJ1-5 and V is TRBV19; 8 bases match TRBD1. The CDR3 covers 19 residues. Germline V gives CDR1 LNHDA, CDR2 SQIVND (reference sequence). Germline trimming cut 0 bases from V and 3 bases from J; bases unmatched to any gene: 13. The CDR3 here is CASSIEPQSGTGINQPQHF. The DNA of the CDR3 is TGTGCCAGTAGTATAGAACCACAGTCCGGGACAGGCATCAATCAGCCCCAGCATTTT.

This chain uses TRBV5-1 with TRBJ2-1, with D perhaps TRBD2 (5 bases). The CDR3 runs to 15 residues. The germline gives CDR1 SGHRS, CDR2 YFSETQ. With 0 bases removed from V and 6 bases from J, the gap between germline ends came to 13 bases. The CDR3: CASSLDLASPNEQFF. In nucleotides, the CDR3 is TGCGCCAGCAGCTTGGATCTAGCCTCTCCCAATGAGCAGTTCTTC.